These 2 T cell receptor beta chains were sequenced from one sample in a study of blood T cell repertoires in COVID-19. Method: immunoSEQ multiplex PCR; TCRdb's copy keeps in-frame clones and lacks some. In the table there are roughly 330,000 clones, approximately 88% of which are singletons. What was sequenced was PBMCs or T cells enriched from blood (not recorded which). The receptors derive from a man aged 25-45 years who had recovered from COVID-19.

The chain joins TRBV2 to TRBJ2-3, with 10 positions matching TRBD2. The CDR3 runs to 15 residues. The germline V gene encodes CDR1 SNHLY and CDR2 FYNNEI. The J segment lost 1 base and the V segment lost 8 bases, leaving 6 bases of the junction unmatched. This CDR3 is CASCPLAGGTDTQYF. The DNA for the CDR3 is TGTGCCAGCTGTCCCCTAGCGGGGGGCACAGATACGCAGTATTTT.

The V gene is TRBV5-4, the J gene TRBJ2-7, with TRBD1 matching over 7 bases. J lost 5 bases, V lost 4 bases, and 9 bases had no gene match. Germline V CDR1 and CDR2: SGHNT, YYREEE (reference sequence). CDR3 size: 14 residues. CDR3 amino acids: CASSSYRGSNEQYF. Here the CDR3 DNA reads TGTGCCAGCAGCAGCTACAGGGGTTCTAACGAGCAGTACTTC.